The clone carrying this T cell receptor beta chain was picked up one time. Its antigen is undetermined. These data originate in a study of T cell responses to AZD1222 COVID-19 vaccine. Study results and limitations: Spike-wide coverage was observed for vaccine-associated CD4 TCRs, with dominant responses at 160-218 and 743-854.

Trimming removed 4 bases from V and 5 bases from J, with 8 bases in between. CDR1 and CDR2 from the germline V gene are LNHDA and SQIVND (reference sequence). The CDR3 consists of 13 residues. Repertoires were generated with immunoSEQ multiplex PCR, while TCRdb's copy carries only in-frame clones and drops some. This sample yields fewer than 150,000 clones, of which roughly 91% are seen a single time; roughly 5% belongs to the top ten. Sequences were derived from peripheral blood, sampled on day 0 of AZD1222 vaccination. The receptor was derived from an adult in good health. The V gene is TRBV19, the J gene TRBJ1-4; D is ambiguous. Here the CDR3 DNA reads TGTGCCAGTAGTAGGCCGGGGAATGAAAAACTGTTTTTT. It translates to CASSRPGNEKLFF.